This T cell receptor beta chain was sequenced in a study of molecular identifiers for immune sequencing clone quantification. Using 10%, 30% or 50% RNA, naive CD8 libraries were derived from about 21,000 to 970,000 sorted cells. A CD8+CD4-CCR7+CD45RA+ phenotype served as the sorting definition for naive CD8 T cells. Overall study results and limits: Clones exceeding 20 RNA copies carried over 98% of effector molecules but under 1% of naive-cell molecules. Researchers reportedly could pick up spiked Jurkat TCR RNA from one cell mixed into approximately 1 million naive cells.

The V end lost 4 bases, the J end lost 6 bases, and 12 bases lay between the germline ends. The CDR3 covers 13 residues. TCRdb re-called the PCR reads with MiXCR, one entry per CDR3 protein. The profile shows 70,000 to 90,000 distinct CDR3 sequences, about 21% of them singletons. As to this clonotype: Its target is not known.

The sequencing sample was made of naive CD8+ T cells from blood, with Jurkat cell RNA spiked in. Specified subset: FACS-sorted CD8+CD4-CCR7+CD45RA+ naive T cells. The clonotype was recovered from a human donor in good health. Some libraries in this study had Jurkat cell RNA spiked in. The chain links TRBV12-3 or TRBV12-4 to TRBJ1-1, with D tentatively TRBD1 (6 bases). The CDR3 DNA sequence: TGTGCCAGCAGTTCCCCACAGGGTTCTGAAGCTTTCTTT. Translation gives CASSSPQGSEAFF.